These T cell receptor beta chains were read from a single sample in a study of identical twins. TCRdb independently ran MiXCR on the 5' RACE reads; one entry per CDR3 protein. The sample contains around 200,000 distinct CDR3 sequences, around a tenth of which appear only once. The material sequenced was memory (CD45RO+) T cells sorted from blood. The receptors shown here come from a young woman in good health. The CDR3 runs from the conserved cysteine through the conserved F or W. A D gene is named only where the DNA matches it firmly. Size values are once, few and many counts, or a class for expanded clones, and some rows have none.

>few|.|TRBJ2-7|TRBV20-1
CSVRPGTRYEQYF
TGCAGTGTCAGACCAGGGACTCGCTACGAGCAGTACTTC
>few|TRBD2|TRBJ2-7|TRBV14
CASSQLGTSGLGEQYF
TGTGCCAGCAGTCAACTTGGGACTAGCGGGTTAGGGGAGCAGTACTTC
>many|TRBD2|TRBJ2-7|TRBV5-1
CASSLGSGRVNEQYF
TGCGCCAGCAGCTTGGGCAGCGGGAGAGTCAACGAGCAGTACTTC
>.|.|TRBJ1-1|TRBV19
CASIDRGTGETEAFF
TGTGCCAGTATCGACAGAGGTACGGGGGAGACTGAAGCTTTCTTT
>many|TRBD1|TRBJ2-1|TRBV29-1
CSVGRSGGRNEQFF
TGCAGCGTGGGGCGGTCAGGGGGTCGCAATGAGCAGTTCTTC
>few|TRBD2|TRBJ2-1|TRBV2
CASRPTSEGDYEQFF
TGTGCCAGCAGGCCGACTAGCGAGGGGGATTATGAGCAGTTCTTC
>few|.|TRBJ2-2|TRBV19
CASSMVGANTGELFF
TGTGCCAGTAGTATGGTGGGAGCGAACACCGGGGAGCTGTTTTTT
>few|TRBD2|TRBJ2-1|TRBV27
CASSPRRVAGGLLASYNEQFF
TGTGCCAGCAGTCCTCGCAGGGTAGCGGGAGGGCTTTTAGCATCCTACAATGAGCAGTTCTTC
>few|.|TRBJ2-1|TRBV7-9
CASMTDWNNEQFF
TGTGCCAGCATGACGGACTGGAACAATGAGCAGTTCTTC
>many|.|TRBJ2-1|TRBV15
CAARDVTYNEQFF
TGTGCAGCGCGGGACGTAACATACAATGAGCAGTTCTTC
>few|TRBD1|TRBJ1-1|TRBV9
CASSAITGAGTEAFF
TGTGCCAGCAGCGCCATAACAGGGGCCGGAACTGAAGCTTTCTTT
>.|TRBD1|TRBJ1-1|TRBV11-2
CASSLTGQYTEAFF
TGTGCCAGCAGCTTAACGGGACAGTACACTGAAGCTTTCTTT
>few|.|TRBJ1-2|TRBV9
CASSVDPGANGYTF
TGTGCCAGCAGCGTAGATCCGGGGGCGAATGGCTACACCTTC
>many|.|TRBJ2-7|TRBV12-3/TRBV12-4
CASSPDYLYEQYF
TGTGCCAGCAGCCCCGACTATCTATACGAGCAGTACTTC
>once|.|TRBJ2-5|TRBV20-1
CSASTETQYF
TGCAGTGCTAGCACAGAGACCCAGTACTTC
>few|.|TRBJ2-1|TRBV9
CASSAQTRSGEQFF
TGTGCCAGCAGCGCCCAGACTAGGTCGGGCGAGCAGTTCTTC